This is a list of T cell receptor beta chains from one sample in a study of CD4+ T cells in melanoma. Produced via immunoSEQ multiplex PCR; TCRdb's table is partial and in-frame only. Among about 21,000 clones listed, 78% were seen once. The receptor set was obtained from a human donor with melanoma. The CDR3 runs from the conserved cysteine through the conserved F or W. The D gene is left open where the match is weak. A row's size may be missing; if present it is once, few, many or a size class.

J gene | clone size | D gene | V gene | CDR3 DNA | CDR3 protein
TRBJ2-5 | NA | NA | TRBV14 | TGTGCCAGCAGCCAAGAAGTTTGGGGCTCCGGGATCCGAGAGACCCAGTACTTC | CASSQEVWGSGIRETQYF
TRBJ2-5 | NA | NA | TRBV27 | TGTGCCAGCAGCCTCGGCTATGGAGTCGGAGAGACCCAGTACTTC | CASSLGYGVGETQYF
TRBJ2-5 | NA | NA | TRBV7-9 | TGTGCCAGCAGCTTAAAGACTAGTCTTATATACTTC | CASSLKTSLIYF
TRBJ2-3 | NA | NA | TRBV30 | TGTGCCTGGAGCATGACTTGGGCGGATACGCAGTATTTT | CAWSMTWADTQYF
TRBJ2-7 | NA | TRBD1 | TRBV2 | TGTGCCAGCAGGAAGGACAGGGCATCACCCTCCGAGCAGTACTTC | CASRKDRASPSEQYF
TRBJ2-2 | NA | NA | TRBV7-9 | TGTGCCAGCTGGGGGTCGAACACCGGGGAGCTGTTTTTT | CASWGSNTGELFF
TRBJ1-4 | NA | NA | TRBV5-1 | TGCGCCAGCAGATTTCTAGGGTGGACTAATGAAAAACTGTTTTTT | CASRFLGWTNEKLFF
TRBJ1-6 | few | NA | TRBV9 | TGTGCCAGCAGCGTAGACAAGGGCTCCTATAATTCACCCCTCCACTTT | CASSVDKGSYNSPLHF
TRBJ1-1 | once | NA | TRBV4-1 | TGCGCCAGCAGCCACCCCAGGAGCATGAACACTGAAGCTTTCTTT | CASSHPRSMNTEAFF
TRBJ2-7 | once | TRBD2 | TRBV18 | TGTGCCAGCTCACCCATTAGCGGGGGGGCCGGCGAGCAGTACTTC | CASSPISGGAGEQYF
TRBJ2-1 | few | NA | TRBV5-4 | TGTGCCAGCACCTCGGGCGGGTTCTCCTACAATGAGCAGTTCTTC | CASTSGGFSYNEQFF
TRBJ1-1 | NA | TRBD1 | TRBV2 | TGTGCCAGCAGTCCCTTCAGGGGGGCTTTCTTT | CASSPFRGAFF
TRBJ1-1 | NA | NA | TRBV28 | TGTGCCAGCAGTTCTGTTCCAGGGCGCACTGAAGCTTTCTTT | CASSSVPGRTEAFF
TRBJ1-1 | large | NA | TRBV14 | TGTGCCAGCAGCCAAGGGGGGAGCACTGAAGCTTTCTTT | CASSQGGSTEAFF